These T cell receptor beta chains were read from a single sample in a study of T-cell reconstitution after alpha-beta-depleted transplantation in children. In TCRdb, the PCR reads were re-called with MiXCR into one record per CDR3 protein. Of about 980,000 distinct CDR3 sequences listed, about 31% are singletons. The material sequenced was PBMCs, mostly from graft donor cells, taken 360 days after TCRalphabeta/CD19-depleted stem cell transplant. Every receptor here comes from a boy less than two years old who had a stem cell transplant for SCID, so the T cells may come from the graft donor. CDR3s leave out the opening cysteine and the closing phenylalanine or tryptophan.

v_call cdr3_length cdr3_aa
TRBV18 14 DSSPPGPGGTDTQY
TRBV7-3 14 ASSSGGQGMNTEAF
TRBV12-3/TRBV12-4 11 ASRQEFAYEQY
TRBV12-3/TRBV12-4 12 ASSLQGKDEKLF
TRBV29-1 11 SAGPGLYNEQF
TRBV12-3/TRBV12-4 15 ASSLLGTGSVTGELF
TRBV7-3 17 ASSLKGRTTSGTYNEQF
TRBV4-1 11 ASSQVRSERYT
TRBV7-6 12 ASSSNPKAGELF
TRBV20-1 12 SAGGEEEGGEQY
TRBV7-3 12 ASSLYGLNTEAF
TRBV28 14 ASSPRQGKRAGEQF
TRBV12-3/TRBV12-4 12 ASRLGLSNQPQH
TRBV7-2 13 ASRPREGGGYGYT
TRBV7-2 11 ASSLVGSDTQY
TRBV12-3/TRBV12-4 9 ASIFRDTQY
TRBV12-3/TRBV12-4 13 ASRIRDHPYNEQF
TRBV11-2 13 ASSLAPVQGGVQF
TRBV20-1 15 SASLILRGGSYNEQF
TRBV12-3/TRBV12-4 12 ASTKTSEQETQY
TRBV27 12 ASSPMPGVDTQY
TRBV7-2 15 ASSSGGGRAYQETQY
TRBV18 14 ASSPQDRGVPYEQY
TRBV5-1 14 ASSLSQRGGPDTQY
TRBV4-3 14 ASSQATSGVPDTQY
TRBV10-2 13 ASRAGQTGAYGYT
TRBV29-1 11 SVEGGPNYGYT
TRBV6-1 13 ASSEPGARTDTQY
TRBV6-5 14 ASSLTGSRVNTEAF
TRBV9 12 ASSAQGANYGYT
TRBV20-1 11 SGTSGELDTQY
TRBV10-3 12 AIRGQGATDTQY
TRBV5-1 14 ASSRSGGGSYNEQF
TRBV6-1 13 ASSETGGSIYEQY
TRBV5-5 15 ASSLVPEGPVTDTQY
TRBV5-1 11 ASSPFGAYEQY
TRBV9 13 ASALAASGANVLT
TRBV6-2/TRBV6-3 12 ASSPRRGIDTQY
TRBV5-1 12 ASSSSVANYGYT
TRBV5-1 12 ASSLDPANYGYT
TRBV6-1 12 ASSERWGVETQY
TRBV5-1 14 ASSLAGLADYNEQF
TRBV7-8 13 ASSLLAVPTDTQY
TRBV4-1 13 ASSQDGILHTEAF
TRBV5-1 13 ASSATGGSTGELF
TRBV20-1 15 SAQSDSWVPSNQPQH
TRBV12-3/TRBV12-4 12 ASSLQGVDQPQH